What follows are 13 T cell receptor beta chains derived from one specimen sequenced in a study of breast tumors, draining lymph nodes, adjacent tissues. One entry per CDR3 protein results from TCRdb running MiXCR on the multiplex PCR reads. Of around 290,000 distinct CDR3 sequences listed, under 35% are singletons. The lymph nodes were axillary draining lymph nodes from breast cancer patients. Sequenced input: axillary lymph node tissue. These receptors were obtained from a female donor with breast cancer. Some clones in this sample may be carry-over from other donors' samples.

The chain recombines TRBV5-4 with TRBJ1-2, with a weak D call TRBD1 (6 bases). V lost 1 base and J 8 bases, leaving 12 bases between the germline ends. CDR3 length: 13 residues. Germline lookup yields CDR1 SGHNT and CDR2 YYREEE (reference sequence). The CDR3 nucleotides are TGTGCCAGCAGCTTGACAGGGTCTGACGGCTACACCTTC. This sequence encodes CASSLTGSDGYTF.

This clonotype was seen ten or more times. CDR3 coding DNA: TGCAGTGCTAGTGGGGCGGGGAACACAGATACGCAGTATTTT. This gives the protein CSASGAGNTDTQYF. The chain recombines TRBV20-1 with TRBJ2-3; D is perhaps TRBD2 (6 bases). The germline gives CDR1 DFQATT, CDR2 SNEGSKA (reference sequence). This CDR3 has 14 residues. The V and J ends lost 3 bases and 2 bases respectively, with 12 bases between them.

This clonotype was seen many times. The CDR3 DNA follows: TGCGCCAGCAGCTTGATGGGGATTTCCCCCTCCGAGCAGTACTTC. Translated: CASSLMGISPSEQYF. V and J are TRBV5-1 and TRBJ2-7, with D unclear. The CDR3 length is 15 residues. V was trimmed by 1 base and J by 6 bases, leaving 17 bases between them. The germline gives CDR1 SGHRS, CDR2 YFSETQ.

This rearrangement joins TRBV11-3 to TRBJ2-5; the match to TRBD2 covers 10 bases. Germline lookup yields CDR1 SGHNT and CDR2 YENEEA. V dropped 5 bases and J dropped 3; count of bases not matched to a gene: 6. The CDR3 is made up of 15 amino acids. CDR3 amino acids: CASSPGTSAKETQYF. The CDR3 DNA reads TGTGCCAGCAGCCCCGGGACTAGCGCAAAAGAGACCCAGTACTTC.

Comments on this clonotype: At one end, the junction sequence differs from germline, possibly due to a read error. In DNA, the CDR3 is TGTGCCAGCAGCCCGACTAGCGGGAGCACAGATGCGCAGTATTTT. Its translation is CASSPTSGSTDAQYF. The chain recombines TRBV14 with TRBJ2-3, with TRBD2 matching over 12 bases. The length of the CDR3 is 15 residues. Germline V lookup: CDR1 SGHDN, CDR2 FVKESK.

Turning to this clonotype: The junction differs from germline at one of its ends, possibly a read error. The chain combines TRBV10-3 with TRBJ1-4, with D perhaps matching TRBD1 (6 bases). Germline V CDR1 and CDR2: ENHRY, SYGVKD. This CDR3 comprises 14 residues. The chain's CDR3 is CAISVGGANGKLFF. The CDR3 bases are TGTGCCATCAGTGTCGGGGGCGCTAATGGAAAACTGTTTTTT.

V is TRBV5-1 and J is TRBJ1-4; unclear D gene. The germline gives CDR1 SGHRS, CDR2 YFSETQ. V was pared by 0 bases and J by 1 base, with 4 bases between. The CDR3 totals 14 residues. In DNA form, the CDR3 reads TGCGCCAGCAGCTTGGTGCAAACTAATGAAAAACTGTTTTTT. This codes for CASSLVQTNEKLFF.

This clonotype has a handful of counts. A clone one base away is much larger, so this may be a read error. CDR3 region: CASSPGTSGREAQYF. The DNA of the CDR3 is TGCGCCAGCAGCCCGGGGACTAGCGGGAGAGAGGCCCAGTACTTC. V and J are TRBV5-1 and TRBJ2-5; the match to TRBD2 covers 14 bases. Germline values: CDR1 SGHRS, CDR2 YFSETQ. This CDR3 comprises 15 residues. The variable domain in full, with the rest retrieved from reference TRBV5-1 and TRBJ2-5, is KAGVTQTPRYLIKTRGQQVTLSCSPISGHRSVSWYQQTPGQGLQFLFEYFSETQRNKGNFPGRFSGRQFSNSRSEMNVSTLELGDSALYLCASSPGTSGREAQYFGPGTRLLVL.

This clonotype was observed at least ten times. V is TRBV19 and J is TRBJ1-4, with D tentatively TRBD1 (5 bases). Germline CDR1 and CDR2: LNHDA and SQIVND (reference sequence). The CDR3 has 15 residues. The V gene lost 6 bases and the J gene lost 5 bases, with 16 bases spanning the gap. The chain's CDR3 is CASSATGTQNEKLFF. Here the CDR3 DNA reads TGTGCCAGTAGCGCCACCGGGACGCAAAATGAAAAACTGTTTTTT.

In this sample, this clonotype turned up many times. This chain links TRBV9 with TRBJ2-1; 14 nucleotides match TRBD2. V shed 0 bases, J shed 8 bases, and the junction held 4 bases outside the gene matches. This CDR3 spans 16 amino acids. Germline V gene data show CDR1 as SGDLS and CDR2 as YYNGEE. The CDR3 DNA sequence: TGTGCCAGCAGCGTAGCGACTAGCGGGAGGGGATATGAGCAGTTCTTC. This translates into CASSVATSGRGYEQFF.

This clonotype was counted at least ten times. The J gene is TRBJ2-7, the V gene TRBV14; perhaps TRBD2 as D (6 bases). This CDR3 region has 16 residues. Between the trimmed V and J ends, which lost 1 base and 4 bases, there was a span of 17 bases. Germline V gene lookup returns CDR1 SGHDN and CDR2 FVKESK. This chain's CDR3 is CASSQGGVPFLYEQYF. As DNA, the CDR3 is TGTGCCAGCAGCCAAGGGGGGGTACCCTTCCTTTACGAGCAGTACTTC.

This clonotype has only a few counts. V usage is TRBV6-2 or TRBV6-3 and J usage is TRBJ2-2; D gene ambiguous. CDR1 is MNHEY and CDR2 is SVGEGT in the germline V gene. The CDR3 contains 13 residues. Between the trimmed V and J ends, which lost 2 bases and 2 bases, there was a span of 3 bases. The CDR3 DNA sequence: TGTGCCAGCAGTTACCTAAACACCGGGGAGCTGTTTTTT. Its protein product is CASSYLNTGELFF.

This clonotype has only one observation. The chain employs TRBV29-1 and TRBJ2-3; the match to TRBD2 covers 9 bases. J was trimmed by 1 base and V by 7 bases; bases with no gene match: 6. Germline V gene sequence: CDR1 SQVTM, CDR2 ANQGSEA. The CDR3 runs to 14 residues. CDR3 sequence: CSGTPSGGTDTQYF. The CDR3 DNA reads TGCAGCGGCACCCCTAGCGGGGGCACAGATACGCAGTATTTT.